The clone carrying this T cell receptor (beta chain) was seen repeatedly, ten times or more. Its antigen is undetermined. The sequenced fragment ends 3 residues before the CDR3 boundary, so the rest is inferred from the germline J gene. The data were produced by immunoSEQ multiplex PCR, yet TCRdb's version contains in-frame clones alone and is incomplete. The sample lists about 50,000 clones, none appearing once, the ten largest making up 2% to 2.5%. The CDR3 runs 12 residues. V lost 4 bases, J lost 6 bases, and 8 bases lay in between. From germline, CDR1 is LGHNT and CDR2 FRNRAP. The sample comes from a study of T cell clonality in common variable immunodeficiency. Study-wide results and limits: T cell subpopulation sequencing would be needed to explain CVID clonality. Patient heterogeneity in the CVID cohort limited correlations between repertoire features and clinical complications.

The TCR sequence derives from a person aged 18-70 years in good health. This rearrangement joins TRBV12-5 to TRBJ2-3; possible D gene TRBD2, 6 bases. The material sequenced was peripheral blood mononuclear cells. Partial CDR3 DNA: TGTGCTAGTGGTTCCCGGGGGGATACG. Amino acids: CASGSRGDT. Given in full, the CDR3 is CASGSRGDTQYF.